This T cell receptor beta chain appears in the sequencing data of a study of cytomegalovirus exposure and HLA in healthy donors. About this clone: Its antigen remains unknown.

The study ran its PCR with 60 Vbeta and 13 Jbeta primers. TCRdb keeps only in-frame clones here, not all; method: immunoSEQ multiplex PCR. The sample gives 100,000 to 150,000 clones, 65% to 90% of which show up once; approximately 2.4% is in the top ten. CDR3 size: 19 residues. V shed 5 bases, J shed 6 bases, and the junction held 16 bases outside the gene matches. Looked up from germline, CDR1 is SGHTA and CDR2 is FQGNSA. Study conclusions and caveats: An observed cluster of highly shared sequence variants was recorded as a likely sequencing artifact. Several of the most significant clusters appeared linked to common viral pathogens, based on a later analysis.

Sequencing was done on a sample of PBMCs. The receptor comes from a middle-aged man in good health and CMV-seronegative. The chain is built from TRBV7-2 and TRBJ2-3, with 14 bases identical to TRBD2. This CDR3 is CASSLYKIGLAGGADTQYF. The CDR3 coding sequence is TGTGCCAGCAGCCTCTACAAAATTGGACTAGCGGGGGGAGCGGATACGCAGTATTTT. The variable domain in full, with the rest retrieved from reference TRBV7-2 and TRBJ2-3, is GAGVSQSPSNKVTEKGKDVELRCDPISGHTALYWYRQSLGQGLEFLIYFQGNSAPDKSGLPSDRFSAERTGGSVSTLTIQRTQQEDSAVYLCASSLYKIGLAGGADTQYFGPGTRLTVL.